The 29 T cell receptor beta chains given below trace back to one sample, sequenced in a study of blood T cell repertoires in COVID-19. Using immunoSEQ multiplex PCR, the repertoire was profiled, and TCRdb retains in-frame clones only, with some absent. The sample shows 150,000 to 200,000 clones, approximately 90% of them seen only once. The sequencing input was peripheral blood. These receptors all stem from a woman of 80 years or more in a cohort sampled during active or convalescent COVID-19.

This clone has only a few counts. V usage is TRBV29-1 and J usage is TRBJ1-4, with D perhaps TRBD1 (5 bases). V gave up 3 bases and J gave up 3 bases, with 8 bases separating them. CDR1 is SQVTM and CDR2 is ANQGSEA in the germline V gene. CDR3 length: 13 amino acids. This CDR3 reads CSVEGGSNEKLFF. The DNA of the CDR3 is TGCAGCGTTGAGGGGGGATCTAATGAAAAACTGTTTTTT.

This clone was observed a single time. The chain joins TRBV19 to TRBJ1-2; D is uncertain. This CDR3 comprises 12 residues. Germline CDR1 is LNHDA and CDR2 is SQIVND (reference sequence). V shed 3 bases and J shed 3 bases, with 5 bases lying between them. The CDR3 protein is CASSINYYGYTF. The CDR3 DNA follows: TGTGCCAGTAGTATTAATTACTATGGCTACACCTTC.

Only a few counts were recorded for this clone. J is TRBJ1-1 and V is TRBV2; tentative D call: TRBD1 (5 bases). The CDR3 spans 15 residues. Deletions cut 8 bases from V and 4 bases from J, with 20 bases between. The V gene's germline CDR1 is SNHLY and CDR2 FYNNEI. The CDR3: CASFRSGVRSTEAFF. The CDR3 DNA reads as TGTGCCAGCTTTCGTTCGGGGGTTCGGAGCACTGAAGCTTTCTTT.

This chain's CDR3 is CASTSFRGGAYNEQFF. CDR3 bases: TGTGCCAGCACCTCCTTTCGCGGCGGAGCCTACAATGAGCAGTTCTTC. The gene calls are TRBV7-9 and TRBJ2-1; D not certain. The V gene lost 7 bases and the J gene lost 2 bases, with 18 bases spanning the gap. This CDR3 spans 16 amino acids. Looked up from germline, CDR1 is SEHNR and CDR2 is FQNEAQ (reference sequence). The full variable domain, in which reference TRBV7-9 and TRBJ2-1 provide the parts outside the CDR3, is DTGVSQNPRHKITKRGQNVTFRCDPISEHNRLYWYRQTLGQGPEFLTYFQNEAQLEKSRLLSDRFSAERPKGSFSTLEIQRTEQGDSAMYLCASTSFRGGAYNEQFFGPGTRLTVL.

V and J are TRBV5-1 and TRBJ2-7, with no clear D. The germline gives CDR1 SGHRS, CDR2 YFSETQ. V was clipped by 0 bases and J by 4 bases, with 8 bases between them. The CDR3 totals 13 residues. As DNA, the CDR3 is TGCGCCAGCAGCTTGGCCTCGGTATACGAGCAGTACTTC. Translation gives CASSLASVYEQYF.

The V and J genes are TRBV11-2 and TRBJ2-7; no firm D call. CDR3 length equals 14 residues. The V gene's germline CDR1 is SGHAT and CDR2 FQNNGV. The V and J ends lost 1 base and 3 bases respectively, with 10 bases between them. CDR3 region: CASSLGPRYYEQYF. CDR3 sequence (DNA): TGTGCCAGCAGCTTAGGTCCCAGGTACTACGAGCAGTACTTC.

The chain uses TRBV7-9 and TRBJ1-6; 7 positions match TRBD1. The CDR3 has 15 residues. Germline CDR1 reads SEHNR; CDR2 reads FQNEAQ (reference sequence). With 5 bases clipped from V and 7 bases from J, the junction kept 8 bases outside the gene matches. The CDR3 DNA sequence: TGTGCCAGCAGCCCATCGACAGGGTCGAATTCACCCCTCCACTTT. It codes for CASSPSTGSNSPLHF. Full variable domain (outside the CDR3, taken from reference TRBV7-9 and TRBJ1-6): DTGVSQNPRHKITKRGQNVTFRCDPISEHNRLYWYRQTLGQGPEFLTYFQNEAQLEKSRLLSDRFSAERPKGSFSTLEIQRTEQGDSAMYLCASSPSTGSNSPLHFGNGTRLTVT.

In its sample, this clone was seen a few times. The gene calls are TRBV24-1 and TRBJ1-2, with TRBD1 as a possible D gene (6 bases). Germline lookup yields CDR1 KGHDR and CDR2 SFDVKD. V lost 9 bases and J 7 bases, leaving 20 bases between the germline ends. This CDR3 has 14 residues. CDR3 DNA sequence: TGTGCCACCCAGGAGGGGGGGAAACGCTCTGGCTACACCTTC. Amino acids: CATQEGGKRSGYTF.

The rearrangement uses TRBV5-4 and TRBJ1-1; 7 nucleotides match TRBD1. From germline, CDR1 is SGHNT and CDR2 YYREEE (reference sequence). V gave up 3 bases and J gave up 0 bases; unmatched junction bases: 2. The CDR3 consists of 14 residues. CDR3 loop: CASSWGQLNTEAFF. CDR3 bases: TGTGCCAGCAGCTGGGGACAGCTGAACACTGAAGCTTTCTTT.

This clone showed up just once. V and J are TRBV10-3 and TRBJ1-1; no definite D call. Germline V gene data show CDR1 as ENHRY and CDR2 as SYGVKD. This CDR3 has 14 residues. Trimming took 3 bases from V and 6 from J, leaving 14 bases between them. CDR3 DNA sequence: TGTGCCATCAGTGACCCACCCGCGGGAGCTGAAGCTTTCTTT. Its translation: CAISDPPAGAEAFF.

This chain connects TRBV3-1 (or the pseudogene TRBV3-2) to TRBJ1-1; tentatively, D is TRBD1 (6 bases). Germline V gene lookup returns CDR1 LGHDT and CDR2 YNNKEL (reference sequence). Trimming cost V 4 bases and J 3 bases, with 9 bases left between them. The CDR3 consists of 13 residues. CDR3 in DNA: TGTGCCAGCAGCCCACAGGGTTACACTGAAGCTTTCTTT. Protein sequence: CASSPQGYTEAFF.

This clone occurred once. The CDR3 here is CASRLAGDPETQYF. The CDR3 DNA reads TGTGCCAGCAGGCTAGCGGGAGACCCAGAGACCCAGTACTTC. V is TRBV6-5 and J is TRBJ2-5; 10 positions match TRBD2. Per the germline V gene, CDR1 is MNHEY and CDR2 is SVGAGI. This CDR3 region has 14 residues. J lost 4 bases, V lost 6 bases, and 5 bases had no gene match.

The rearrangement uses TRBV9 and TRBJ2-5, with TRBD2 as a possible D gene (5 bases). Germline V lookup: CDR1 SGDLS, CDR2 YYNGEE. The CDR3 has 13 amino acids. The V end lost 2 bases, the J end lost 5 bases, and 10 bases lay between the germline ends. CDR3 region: CASSVDLKETQYF. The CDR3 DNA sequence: TGTGCCAGCAGCGTGGACTTAAAGGAGACCCAGTACTTC.

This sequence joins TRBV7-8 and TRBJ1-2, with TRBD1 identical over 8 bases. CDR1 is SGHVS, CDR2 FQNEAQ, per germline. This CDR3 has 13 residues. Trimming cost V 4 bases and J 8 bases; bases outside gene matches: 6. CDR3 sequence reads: CASSWGQDRGYTF. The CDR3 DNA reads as TGTGCCAGCAGCTGGGGACAGGACAGGGGCTACACCTTC.

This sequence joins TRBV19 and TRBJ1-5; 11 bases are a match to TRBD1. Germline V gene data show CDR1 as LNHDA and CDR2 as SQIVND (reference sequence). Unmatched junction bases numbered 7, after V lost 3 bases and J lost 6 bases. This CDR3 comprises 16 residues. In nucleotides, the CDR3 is TGTGCCAGTAGTATGGGGGACAGGGGGTTTATTCAGCCCCAGCATTTT. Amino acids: CASSMGDRGFIQPQHF.

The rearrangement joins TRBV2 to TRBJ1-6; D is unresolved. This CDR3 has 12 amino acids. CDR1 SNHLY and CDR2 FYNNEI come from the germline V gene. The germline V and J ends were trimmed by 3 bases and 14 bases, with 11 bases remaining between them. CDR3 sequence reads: CASSERQISLHF. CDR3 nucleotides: TGTGCCAGCAGTGAGCGTCAAATCTCCCTCCACTTT.

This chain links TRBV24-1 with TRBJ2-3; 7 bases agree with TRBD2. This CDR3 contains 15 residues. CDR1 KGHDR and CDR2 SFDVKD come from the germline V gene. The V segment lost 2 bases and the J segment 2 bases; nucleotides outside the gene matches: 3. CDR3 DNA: TGTGCCACCAGTGATTGGCTAGCGGCCACAGATACGCAGTATTTT. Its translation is CATSDWLAATDTQYF.

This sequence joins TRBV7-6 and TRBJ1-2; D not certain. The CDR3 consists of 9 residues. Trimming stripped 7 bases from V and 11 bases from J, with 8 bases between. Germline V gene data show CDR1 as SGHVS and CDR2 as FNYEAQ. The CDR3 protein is CASTPGYTF. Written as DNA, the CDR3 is TGTGCCAGCACCCCAGGTTACACCTTC.

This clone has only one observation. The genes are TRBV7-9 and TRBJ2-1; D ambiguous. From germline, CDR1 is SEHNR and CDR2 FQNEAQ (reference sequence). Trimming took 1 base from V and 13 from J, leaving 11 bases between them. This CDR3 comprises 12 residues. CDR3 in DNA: TGTGCCAGCAGCTTAGACACCCGTCGTCAGTTCTTC. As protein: CASSLDTRRQFF. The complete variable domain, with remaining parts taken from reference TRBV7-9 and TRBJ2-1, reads DTGVSQNPRHKITKRGQNVTFRCDPISEHNRLYWYRQTLGQGPEFLTYFQNEAQLEKSRLLSDRFSAERPKGSFSTLEIQRTEQGDSAMYLCASSLDTRRQFFGPGTRLTVL.

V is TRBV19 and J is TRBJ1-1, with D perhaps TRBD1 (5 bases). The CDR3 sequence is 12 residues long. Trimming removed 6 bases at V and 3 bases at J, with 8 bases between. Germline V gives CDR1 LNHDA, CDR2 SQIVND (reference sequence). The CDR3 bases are TGTGCCAGTAGGCCGGGGGACACTGAAGCTTTCTTT. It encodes CASRPGDTEAFF.

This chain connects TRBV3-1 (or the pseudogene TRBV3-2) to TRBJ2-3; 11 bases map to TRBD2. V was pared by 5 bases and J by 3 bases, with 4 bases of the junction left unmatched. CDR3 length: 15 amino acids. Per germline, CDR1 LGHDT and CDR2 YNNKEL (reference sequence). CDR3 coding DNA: TGTGCCAGCAGCAAGACTAGCGGGGTTACAGATACGCAGTATTTT. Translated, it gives CASSKTSGVTDTQYF.

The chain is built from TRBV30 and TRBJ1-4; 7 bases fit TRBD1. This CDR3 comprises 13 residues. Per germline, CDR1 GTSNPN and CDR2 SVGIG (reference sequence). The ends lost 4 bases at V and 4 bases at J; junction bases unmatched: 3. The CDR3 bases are TGTGCCTGGACAGGGGGGAATAATGAAAAACTGTTTTTT. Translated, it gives CAWTGGNNEKLFF.

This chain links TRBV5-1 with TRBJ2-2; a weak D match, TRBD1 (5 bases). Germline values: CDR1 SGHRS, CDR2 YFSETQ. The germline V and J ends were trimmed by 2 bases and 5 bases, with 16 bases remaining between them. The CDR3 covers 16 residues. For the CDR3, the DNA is TGCGCCAGCAGCTTTGGTAGCAGGGTGAGGACCGGGGAGCTGTTTTTT. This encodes CASSFGSRVRTGELFF. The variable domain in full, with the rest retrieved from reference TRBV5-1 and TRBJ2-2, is KAGVTQTPRYLIKTRGQQVTLSCSPISGHRSVSWYQQTPGQGLQFLFEYFSETQRNKGNFPGRFSGRQFSNSRSEMNVSTLELGDSALYLCASSFGSRVRTGELFFGEGSRLTVL.

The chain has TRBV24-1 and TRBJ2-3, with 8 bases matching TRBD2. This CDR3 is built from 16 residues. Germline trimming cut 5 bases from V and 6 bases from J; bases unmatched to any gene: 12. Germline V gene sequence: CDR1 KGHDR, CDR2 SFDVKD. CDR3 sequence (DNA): TGTGCCACCAGTGGGGGGTCAGCTAGCGGGTTGGATACGCAGTATTTT. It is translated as CATSGGSASGLDTQYF.

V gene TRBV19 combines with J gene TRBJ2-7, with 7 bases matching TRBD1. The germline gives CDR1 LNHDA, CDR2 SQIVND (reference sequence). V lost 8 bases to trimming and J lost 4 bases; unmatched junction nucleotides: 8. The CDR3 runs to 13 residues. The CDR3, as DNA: TGTGCCAGTCGCGGCCAGGGGGATTACGAGCAGTACTTC. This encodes CASRGQGDYEQYF.

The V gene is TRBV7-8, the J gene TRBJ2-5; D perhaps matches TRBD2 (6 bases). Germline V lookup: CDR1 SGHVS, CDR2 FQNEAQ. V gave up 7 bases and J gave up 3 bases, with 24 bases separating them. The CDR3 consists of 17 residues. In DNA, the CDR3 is TGTGCCAGCACCCCGGGCCGGGCGGGGTATAAGAAAGAGACCCAGTACTTC. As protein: CASTPGRAGYKKETQYF.

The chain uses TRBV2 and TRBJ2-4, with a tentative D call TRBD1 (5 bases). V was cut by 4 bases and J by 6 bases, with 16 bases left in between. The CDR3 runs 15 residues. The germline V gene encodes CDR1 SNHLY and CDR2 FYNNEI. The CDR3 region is CASSADTLWGNIQYF. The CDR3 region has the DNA TGTGCCAGCAGTGCGGACACCCTGTGGGGAAACATTCAGTACTTC.

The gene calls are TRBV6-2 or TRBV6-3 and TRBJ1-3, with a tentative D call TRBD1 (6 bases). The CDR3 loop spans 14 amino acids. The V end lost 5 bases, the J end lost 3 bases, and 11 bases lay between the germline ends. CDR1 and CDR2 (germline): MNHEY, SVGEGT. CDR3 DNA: TGTGCCAGCAGTACAACAGGGTATGGAAACACCATATATTTT. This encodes CASSTTGYGNTIYF.

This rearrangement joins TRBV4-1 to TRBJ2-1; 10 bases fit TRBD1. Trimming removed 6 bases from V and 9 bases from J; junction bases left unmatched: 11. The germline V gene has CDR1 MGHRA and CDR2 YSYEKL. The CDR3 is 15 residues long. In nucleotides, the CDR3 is TGCGCCAGCAGTCTGGGACAGGGGAATCAGGGTGAGCAGTTCTTC. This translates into CASSLGQGNQGEQFF.